This passage covers 9 T cell receptor beta chains from one sample sequenced in a study of shared clonotypes between healthy human individuals. Measured with immunoSEQ multiplex PCR; TCRdb has only the in-frame clones, and not every one. The repertoire holds 900,000 to 1,200,000 clones, 78% seen once, with 0.55% to 0.7% in the top ten. The source material was memory CD4+ T cells from PBMCs. Subset given: CD45RA-negative fraction. Receptors originate from a young man in good health. Some clones in this sample may be carry-over from other donors' samples.

The CDR3, as DNA: TGTGCCACCAGCAGATGGGGACAGGGAACAGATACGCAGTATTTT. Translated: CATSRWGQGTDTQYF. The chain has TRBV15 and TRBJ2-3; 9 positions agree with TRBD1. Germline V CDR1 and CDR2: LNHNV, YYDKDF (reference sequence). The CDR3 is 15 residues long. Trimming took 2 bases from V and 3 from J; bases not matched to a gene: 3.

The chain links TRBV7-3 to TRBJ1-1, with D perhaps TRBD1 (5 bases). Trimming shortened V by 1 base and J by 11 bases, and 14 bases separated the two germline ends. CDR1 and CDR2 (germline): SGHTA, FQGTGA. The CDR3 is made up of 13 amino acids. The CDR3 is CASSLRQGARAFF. DNA for the CDR3: TGTGCCAGCAGCTTAAGGCAGGGTGCTCGGGCTTTCTTT.

This clone occurred many times. Within the sample, other DNA sequences also encode this same CDR3. This chain joins TRBV28 and TRBJ1-5; D uncertain. The CDR3 runs 14 residues. V lost 2 bases to trimming and J lost 3 bases, with 8 bases between them. Germline assignment: CDR1 MDHEN and CDR2 SYDVKM. The CDR3 nucleotides read TGTGCCAGCAGTTTAGGGCGGTCCAATCAGCCCCAGCATTTT. Protein: CASSLGRSNQPQHF.

The rearrangement uses TRBV5-1 and TRBJ2-1; a possible D gene is TRBD2 (6 bases). Germline lookup yields CDR1 SGHRS and CDR2 YFSETQ. The V and J ends lost 1 base and 6 bases respectively, with 14 bases between them. The CDR3 consists of 15 residues. CDR3 sequence reads: CASSLPGVAVNEQFF. CDR3 nucleotide sequence: TGCGCCAGCAGCTTGCCGGGTGTAGCGGTCAATGAGCAGTTCTTC.

The rearrangement uses TRBV6-1 and TRBJ1-1, with 8 bases identical to TRBD1. Trimming at V came to 8 bases and at J to 1 base, leaving 6 bases not matched to a gene. The CDR3 runs 14 residues. The germline V gene encodes CDR1 MNHNS and CDR2 SASEGT. In DNA, the CDR3 is TGTGCCAGCGACCCTGGACAGGGGAACACTGAAGCTTTCTTT. This sequence encodes CASDPGQGNTEAFF.

The chain uses TRBV28 and TRBJ2-6; D may be TRBD1 (5 bases). The V end lost 4 bases, the J end lost 13 bases, and 8 bases lay between the germline ends. The CDR3 has 11 residues. CDR1 and CDR2 from the germline V gene are MDHEN and SYDVKM. CDR3 nucleotide sequence: TGTGCCAGCAGTTACAAGGGGGTCCTGACTTTC. It yields the protein CASSYKGVLTF.

This clone was picked up a small number of times. This chain joins TRBV14 and TRBJ1-2; D is ambiguous. V was trimmed by 2 bases and J by 4 bases, leaving 17 bases between them. This CDR3 is 16 amino acids long. Germline CDR1 reads SGHDN; CDR2 reads FVKESK. The DNA of the CDR3 is TGTGCCAGCAGCCAAAAAGGCACGAGTGGGCCCTATGGCTACACCTTC. This encodes CASSQKGTSGPYGYTF.

This sequence joins TRBV2 and TRBJ2-1; D is uncertain. The germline gives CDR1 SNHLY, CDR2 FYNNEI. V was clipped by 5 bases and J by 3 bases, with 11 bases between them. The CDR3 totals 14 residues. CDR3 region: CASSLLADYNEQFF. The DNA of the CDR3 is TGTGCCAGCAGTCTGTTGGCTGACTACAATGAGCAGTTCTTC.

There are a few counts of this clone. This sequence joins TRBV5-3 and TRBJ2-2, with 8 bases lining up with TRBD1. TRBV5-3 is placed among ORFs of uncertain function. J was trimmed by 0 bases and V by 0 bases; bases with no gene match: 7. The CDR3 consists of 18 residues. CDR3 residues: CARSLGSGRGPNTGELFF. The CDR3 DNA reads TGTGCCAGAAGCTTGGGGTCGGGCAGGGGGCCGAACACCGGGGAGCTGTTTTTT.